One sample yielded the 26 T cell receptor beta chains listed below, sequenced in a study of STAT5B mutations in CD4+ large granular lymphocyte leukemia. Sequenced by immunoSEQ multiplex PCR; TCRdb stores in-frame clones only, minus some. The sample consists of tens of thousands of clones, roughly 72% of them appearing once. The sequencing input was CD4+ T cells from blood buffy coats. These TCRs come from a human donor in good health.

Here the CDR3 DNA reads TGTGCCAGCAGTGAAGTGCGGGATAGCAATCAGCCCCAGCATTTT. It encodes CASSEVRDSNQPQHF. This sequence joins TRBV6-1 and TRBJ1-5, with no clear D. The CDR3 has 15 amino acids. The germline V gene encodes CDR1 MNHNS and CDR2 SASEGT. Trimming cost V 1 base and J 0 bases, with 7 bases left between them.

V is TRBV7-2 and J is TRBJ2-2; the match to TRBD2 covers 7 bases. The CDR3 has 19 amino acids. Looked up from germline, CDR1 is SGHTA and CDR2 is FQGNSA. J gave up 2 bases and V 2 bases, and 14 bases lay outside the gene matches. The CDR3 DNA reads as TGTGCCAGCAGCTTAATGGGGGGGTCTATAGGACCAAACACCGGGGAGCTGTTTTTT. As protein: CASSLMGGSIGPNTGELFF.

DNA of the CDR3: TGCGCCAGCAGCCTAGGGACAGCTAACTATGGCTACACCTTC. It specifies CASSLGTANYGYTF. The V gene is TRBV4-3, the J gene TRBJ1-2; 7 bases align to TRBD1. Trimming at V came to 4 bases and at J to 0 bases, leaving 2 bases not matched to a gene. Germline V gene lookup returns CDR1 LGHNA and CDR2 YSLEER. The CDR3 extends over 14 amino acids.

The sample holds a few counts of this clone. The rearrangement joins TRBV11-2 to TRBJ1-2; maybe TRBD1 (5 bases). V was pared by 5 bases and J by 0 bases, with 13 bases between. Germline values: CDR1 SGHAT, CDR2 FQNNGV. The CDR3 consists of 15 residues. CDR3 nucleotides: TGTGCCAGCAGCCCCGGGACGGCGACTAACTATGGCTACACCTTC. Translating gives CASSPGTATNYGYTF.

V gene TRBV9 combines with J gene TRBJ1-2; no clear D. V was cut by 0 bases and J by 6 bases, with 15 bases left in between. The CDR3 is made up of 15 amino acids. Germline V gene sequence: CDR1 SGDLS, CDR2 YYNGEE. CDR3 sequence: CASSVEPGGLDGYTF. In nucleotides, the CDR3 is TGTGCCAGCAGCGTAGAGCCGGGTGGGCTTGATGGCTACACCTTC.

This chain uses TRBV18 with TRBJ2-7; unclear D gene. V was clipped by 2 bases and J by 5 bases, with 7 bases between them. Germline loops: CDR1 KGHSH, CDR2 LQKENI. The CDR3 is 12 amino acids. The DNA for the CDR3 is TGTGCCAGCTCACCATATATGAACGAGCAGTACTTC. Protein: CASSPYMNEQYF.

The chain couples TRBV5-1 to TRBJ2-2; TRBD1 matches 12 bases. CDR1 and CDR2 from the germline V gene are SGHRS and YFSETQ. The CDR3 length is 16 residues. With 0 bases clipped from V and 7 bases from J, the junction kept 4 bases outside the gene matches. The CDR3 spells CASSLGGTGGIGELFF. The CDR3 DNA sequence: TGCGCCAGCAGCTTGGGCGGGACAGGGGGCATCGGGGAGCTGTTTTTT.

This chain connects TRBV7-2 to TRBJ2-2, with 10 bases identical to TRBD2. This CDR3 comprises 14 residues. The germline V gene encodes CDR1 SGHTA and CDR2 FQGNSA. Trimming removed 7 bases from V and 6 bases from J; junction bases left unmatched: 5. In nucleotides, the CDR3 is TGTGCCAGCACCAGGAGCGGGGGGGCCGGGGAGCTGTTTTTT. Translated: CASTRSGGAGELFF.

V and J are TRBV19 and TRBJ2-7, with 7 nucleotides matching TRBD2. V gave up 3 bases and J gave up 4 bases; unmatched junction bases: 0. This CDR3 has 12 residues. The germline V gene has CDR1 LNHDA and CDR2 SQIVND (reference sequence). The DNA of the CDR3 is TGTGCCAGTAGTATGCGGGGGTACGAGCAGTACTTC. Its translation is CASSMRGYEQYF.

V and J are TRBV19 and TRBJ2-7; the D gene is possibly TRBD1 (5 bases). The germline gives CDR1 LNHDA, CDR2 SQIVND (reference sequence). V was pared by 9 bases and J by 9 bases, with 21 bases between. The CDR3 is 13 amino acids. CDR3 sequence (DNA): TGTGCCAGCAGTTTTGGGGCACCGGATTGGCAGTACTTC. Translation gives CASSFGAPDWQYF.

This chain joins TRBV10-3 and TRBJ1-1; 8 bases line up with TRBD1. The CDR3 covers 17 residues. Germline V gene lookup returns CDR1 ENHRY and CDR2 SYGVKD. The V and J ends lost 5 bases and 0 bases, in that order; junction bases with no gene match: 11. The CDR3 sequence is CAISTDRGRGMNTEAFF. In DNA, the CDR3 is TGTGCCATCAGTACCGACAGGGGACGAGGGATGAACACTGAAGCTTTCTTT.

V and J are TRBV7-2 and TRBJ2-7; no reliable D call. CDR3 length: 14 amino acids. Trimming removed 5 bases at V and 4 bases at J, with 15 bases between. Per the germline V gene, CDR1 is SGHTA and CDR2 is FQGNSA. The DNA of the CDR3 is TGTGCCAGCAGCCGACCTGGACCGACATACGAGCAGTACTTC. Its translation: CASSRPGPTYEQYF.

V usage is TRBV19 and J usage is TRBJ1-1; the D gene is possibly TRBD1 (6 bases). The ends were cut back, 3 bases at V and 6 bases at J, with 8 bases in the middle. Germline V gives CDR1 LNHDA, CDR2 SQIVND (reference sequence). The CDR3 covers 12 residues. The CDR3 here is CASSIRGPEAFF. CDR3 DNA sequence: TGTGCCAGTAGTATCAGGGGCCCTGAAGCTTTCTTT.

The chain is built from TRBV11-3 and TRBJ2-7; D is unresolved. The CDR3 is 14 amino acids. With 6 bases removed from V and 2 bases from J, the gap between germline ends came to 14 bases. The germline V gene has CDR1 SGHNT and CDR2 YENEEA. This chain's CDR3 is CASRPPFTPYEQYF. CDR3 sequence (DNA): TGTGCCAGCAGGCCACCCTTTACACCCTACGAGCAGTACTTC.

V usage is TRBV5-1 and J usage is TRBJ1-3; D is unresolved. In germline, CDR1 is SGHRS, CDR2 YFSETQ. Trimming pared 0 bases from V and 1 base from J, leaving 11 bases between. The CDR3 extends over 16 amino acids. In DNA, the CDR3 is TGCGCCAGCAGCTTGGAACCAGTGGGGTCTGGAAACACCATATATTTT. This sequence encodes CASSLEPVGSGNTIYF.

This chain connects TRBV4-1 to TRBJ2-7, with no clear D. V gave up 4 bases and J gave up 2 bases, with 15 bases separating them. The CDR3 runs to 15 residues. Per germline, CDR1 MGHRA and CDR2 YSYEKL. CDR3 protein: CASSLQIGRPYEQYF. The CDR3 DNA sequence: TGCGCCAGCAGCCTCCAGATAGGACGCCCCTACGAGCAGTACTTC.

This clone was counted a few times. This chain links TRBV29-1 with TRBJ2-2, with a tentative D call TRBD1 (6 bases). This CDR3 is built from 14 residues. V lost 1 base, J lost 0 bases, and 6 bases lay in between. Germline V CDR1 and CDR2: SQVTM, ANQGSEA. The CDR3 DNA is TGCAGCGTTGAAGGGGACACGAACACCGGGGAGCTGTTTTTT. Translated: CSVEGDTNTGELFF.

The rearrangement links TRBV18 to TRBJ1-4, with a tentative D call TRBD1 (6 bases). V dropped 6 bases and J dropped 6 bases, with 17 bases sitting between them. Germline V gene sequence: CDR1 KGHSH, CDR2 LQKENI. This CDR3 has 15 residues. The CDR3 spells CASSPPGGGHEKLFF. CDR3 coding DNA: TGTGCCAGCTCCCCCCCTGGCGGGGGGCATGAAAAACTGTTTTTT.

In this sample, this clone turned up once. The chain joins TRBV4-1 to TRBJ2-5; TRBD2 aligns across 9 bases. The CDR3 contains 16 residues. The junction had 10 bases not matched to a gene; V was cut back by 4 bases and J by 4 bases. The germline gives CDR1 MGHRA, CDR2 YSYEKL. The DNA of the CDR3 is TGCGCCAGCAGCCGAAGCCCGGGACTAGCAGGAGAGACCCAGTACTTC. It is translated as CASSRSPGLAGETQYF.

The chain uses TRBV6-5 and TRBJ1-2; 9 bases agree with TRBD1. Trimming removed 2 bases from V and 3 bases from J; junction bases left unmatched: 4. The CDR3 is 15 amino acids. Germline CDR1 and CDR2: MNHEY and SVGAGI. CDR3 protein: CASSYGTGYDYGYTF. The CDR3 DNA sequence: TGTGCCAGCAGTTACGGGACAGGGTACGACTATGGCTACACCTTC.

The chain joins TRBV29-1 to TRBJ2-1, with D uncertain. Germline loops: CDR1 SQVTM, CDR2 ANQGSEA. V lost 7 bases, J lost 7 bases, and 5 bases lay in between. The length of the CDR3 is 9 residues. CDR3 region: CSAGNEQFF. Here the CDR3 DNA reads TGCAGCGCCGGGAATGAGCAGTTCTTC.

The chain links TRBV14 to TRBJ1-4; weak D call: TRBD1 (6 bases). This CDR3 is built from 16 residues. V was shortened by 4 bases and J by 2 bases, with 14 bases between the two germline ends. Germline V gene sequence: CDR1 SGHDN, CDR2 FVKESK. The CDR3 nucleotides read TGTGCCAGCAGCCCTATGCGGGGGGGCACTAATGAAAAACTGTTTTTT. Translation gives CASSPMRGGTNEKLFF.

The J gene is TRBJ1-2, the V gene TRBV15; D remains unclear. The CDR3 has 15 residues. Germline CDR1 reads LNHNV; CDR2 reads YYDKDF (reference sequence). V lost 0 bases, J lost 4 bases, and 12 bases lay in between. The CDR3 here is CATSRDLDGFYGYTF. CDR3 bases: TGTGCCACCAGCAGAGATTTGGACGGATTCTATGGCTACACCTTC. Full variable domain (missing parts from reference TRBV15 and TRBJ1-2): DAMVIQNPRYQVTQFGKPVTLSCSQTLNHNVMYWYQQKSSQAPKLLFHYYDKDFNNEADTPDNFQSRRPNTSFCFLDIRSPGLGDTAMYLCATSRDLDGFYGYTFGSGTRLTVV.

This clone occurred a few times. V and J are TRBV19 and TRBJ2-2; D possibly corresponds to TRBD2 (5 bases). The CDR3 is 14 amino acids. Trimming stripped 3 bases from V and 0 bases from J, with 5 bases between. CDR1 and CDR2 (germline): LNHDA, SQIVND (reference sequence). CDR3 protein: CASSMTTNTGELFF. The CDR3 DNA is TGTGCCAGTAGTATGACTACGAACACCGGGGAGCTGTTTTTT.

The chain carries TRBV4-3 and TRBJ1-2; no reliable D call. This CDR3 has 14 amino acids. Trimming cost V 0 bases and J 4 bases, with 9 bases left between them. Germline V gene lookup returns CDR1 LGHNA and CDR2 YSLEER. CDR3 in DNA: TGCGCCAGCAGCCAAGACAGGCTTGCCTATGGCTACACCTTC. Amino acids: CASSQDRLAYGYTF.

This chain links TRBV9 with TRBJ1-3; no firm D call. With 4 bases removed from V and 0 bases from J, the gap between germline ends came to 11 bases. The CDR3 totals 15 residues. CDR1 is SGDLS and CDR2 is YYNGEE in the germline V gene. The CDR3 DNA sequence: TGTGCCAGCAGCACCCACACCAGCTCTGGAAACACCATATATTTT. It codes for CASSTHTSSGNTIYF.